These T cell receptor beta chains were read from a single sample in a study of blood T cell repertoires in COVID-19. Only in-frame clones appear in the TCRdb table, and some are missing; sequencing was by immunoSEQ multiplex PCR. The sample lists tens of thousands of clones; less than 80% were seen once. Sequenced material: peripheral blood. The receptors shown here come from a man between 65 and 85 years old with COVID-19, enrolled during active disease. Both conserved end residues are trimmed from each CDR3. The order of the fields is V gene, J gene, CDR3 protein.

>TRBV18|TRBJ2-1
ASSRGLAGGTNEQF
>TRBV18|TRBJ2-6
ASSPRRVGSGANVLT
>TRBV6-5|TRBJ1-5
AIKWPGDPNQPQH
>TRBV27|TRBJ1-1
ASREGLPWSEAF
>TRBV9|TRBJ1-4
ASSVRGRNEKLF
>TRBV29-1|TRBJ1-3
SANKGGGAKSGNTIY
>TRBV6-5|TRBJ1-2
ASTLSAGGLRGYT
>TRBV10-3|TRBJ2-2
AANQGGANTGELF
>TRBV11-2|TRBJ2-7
ASSHLAGGTYEQY
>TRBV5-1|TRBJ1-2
ASSYNAKGANYGYT
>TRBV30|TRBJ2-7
AWKTGSEQY
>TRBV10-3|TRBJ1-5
ATGGDNQPQH
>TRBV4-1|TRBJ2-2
ASGSGRHTGELF
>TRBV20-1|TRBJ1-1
SATRGTEAF
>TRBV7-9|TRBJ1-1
ASSLQVEAF
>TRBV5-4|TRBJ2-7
ASSPARQILSYEQY
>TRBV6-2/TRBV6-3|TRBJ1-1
ASSYEGGTEAF
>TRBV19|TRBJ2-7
ASADGQGTYEQY
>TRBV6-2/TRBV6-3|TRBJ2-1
ASSYGADGPYNEQF
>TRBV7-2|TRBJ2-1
ASSISSGGAYNEQF
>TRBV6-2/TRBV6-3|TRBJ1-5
ASSYSYQPQH
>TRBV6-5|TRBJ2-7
ASSRSGLASHEQY
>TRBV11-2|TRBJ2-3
ASSLGGDTQY
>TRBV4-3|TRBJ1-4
ASSPEGDRRNGLF
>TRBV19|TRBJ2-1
ASSARDSENNEQF
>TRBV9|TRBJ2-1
ASSSSGGPDEQF
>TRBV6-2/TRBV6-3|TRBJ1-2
ASSYLRAIGYT
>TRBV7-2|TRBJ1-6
ASNGLGSPLH
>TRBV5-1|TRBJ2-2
ASSLGVGELF
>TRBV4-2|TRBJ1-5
ASREGQGSNQPQH
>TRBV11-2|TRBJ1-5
ASSLRRNQPQH
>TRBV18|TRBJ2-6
ASSPTLGGYGANVLT
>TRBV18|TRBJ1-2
ASSPTRAGVLDGYT
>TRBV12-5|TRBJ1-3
ASGLEQGSNTIY
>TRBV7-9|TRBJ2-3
ASRKTGAATDTQY
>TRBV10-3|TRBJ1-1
AISEFDKNTEAF
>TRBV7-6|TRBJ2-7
ASSLRGTGDYEQY
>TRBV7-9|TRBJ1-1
ASSSQGFEAF
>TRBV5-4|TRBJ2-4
ASSLAGGTGRRSPNIQY
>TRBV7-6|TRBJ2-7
ASSWKAGGNSLKYEQY
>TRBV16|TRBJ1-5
ASRTDVTGVRRNSNQPQH
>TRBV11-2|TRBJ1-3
ASSLGYTGSGNTIY
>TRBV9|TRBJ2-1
ASSPRTGGTYNEQF
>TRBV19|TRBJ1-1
ASSISGRTTEAF
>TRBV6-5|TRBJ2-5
ASIPRGQQETQY
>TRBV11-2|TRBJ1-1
ASSYNFPTGSTEAF
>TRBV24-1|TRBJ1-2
ATSDPDRTHGYT
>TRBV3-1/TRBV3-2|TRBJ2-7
ASSQGRELYEQY
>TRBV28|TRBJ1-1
ASSLGTGKRGYTEAF
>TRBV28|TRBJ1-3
ASSYPGTGRRNTIY
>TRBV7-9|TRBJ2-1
ASRTTTSGSHNEQF
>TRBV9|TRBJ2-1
ASSTRLAGTQDEQF